A single sample gave rise to the 28 T cell receptor beta chains below, sequenced in a study of blood T cell repertoires in COVID-19. Sequenced by immunoSEQ multiplex PCR; TCRdb stores in-frame clones only, minus some. The sample lists approximately 140,000 clones, 85% to 90% occurring once. Sequenced sample: peripheral blood. These TCRs come from a human donor in a cohort sampled during active COVID-19.

The rearrangement uses TRBV7-3 and TRBJ2-5; the match to TRBD2 covers 15 bases. The V and J ends lost 8 bases and 2 bases, in that order; junction bases with no gene match: 15. Germline lookup yields CDR1 SGHTA and CDR2 FQGTGA. The CDR3 runs to 19 residues. The DNA for the CDR3 is TGTGCCAGCGCGTCGTCCGTGGGACTAGCGGGGGGCCATCAAGAGACCCAGTACTTC. It yields the protein CASASSVGLAGGHQETQYF.

The chain joins TRBV19 to TRBJ2-3; 12 bases are shared with TRBD2. This CDR3 is 19 amino acids long. CDR1 and CDR2 (germline): LNHDA, SQIVND (reference sequence). Unmatched junction bases numbered 15, after V lost 6 bases and J lost 2 bases. The chain's CDR3 is CASSSSGGGPPESTDTQYF. Here the CDR3 DNA reads TGTGCCAGTAGCTCTAGCGGGGGGGGCCCACCCGAGTCCACAGATACGCAGTATTTT.

V is TRBV11-3 and J is TRBJ1-3, with 8 bases aligning to TRBD1. With V trimmed by 10 bases and J by 1 base, 9 bases remained unmatched. The CDR3 runs 15 residues. From germline, CDR1 is SGHNT and CDR2 YENEEA. As DNA, the CDR3 is TGTGCCACCACAATCAGGGGGCGTTCTGGAAACACCATATATTTT. Translating it yields CATTIRGRSGNTIYF.

The rearrangement links TRBV28 to TRBJ1-2; D is unclear. Trimming cost V 9 bases and J 0 bases, with 17 bases left between them. Germline V CDR1 and CDR2: MDHEN, SYDVKM. This CDR3 region has 15 residues. The CDR3 nucleotides read TGTGCCAGTTCCATCGACTCCTTAGCTAACTATGGCTACACCTTC. Its translation: CASSIDSLANYGYTF.

This clone was seen a single time. The chain employs TRBV6-2 or TRBV6-3 and TRBJ1-1; D is ambiguous. The V and J ends lost 5 bases and 6 bases respectively, with 13 bases between them. The CDR3 contains 13 residues. The germline CDR1 and CDR2 sequences are MNHEY and SVGEGT. The DNA of the CDR3 is TGTGCCAGCAGTCGCCGACATATAGCTGAAGCTTTCTTT. Protein sequence: CASSRRHIAEAFF.

The rearrangement joins TRBV19 to TRBJ2-5; D gene unclear. There are 15 residues in the CDR3. Germline lookup yields CDR1 LNHDA and CDR2 SQIVND (reference sequence). V dropped 8 bases and J dropped 1 base, with 17 bases sitting between them. DNA for the CDR3: TGTGCCAGTCGAGGTCGGCTTTCTGGCCAAGAGACCCAGTACTTC. This gives the protein CASRGRLSGQETQYF.

The chain joins TRBV7-2 to TRBJ2-1; tentative D call: TRBD2 (6 bases). CDR3 size: 13 residues. Per germline, CDR1 SGHTA and CDR2 FQGNSA. With 2 bases removed from V and 6 bases from J, the gap between germline ends came to 8 bases. In DNA, the CDR3 is TGTGCCAGCAGCTTACTAGCGCGCAATGAGCAGTTCTTC. Translating it yields CASSLLARNEQFF.

V gene TRBV6-5 combines with J gene TRBJ1-3; maybe TRBD1 (5 bases). Deletions cut 6 bases from V and 6 bases from J, with 15 bases between. The CDR3 has 14 amino acids. Looked up from germline, CDR1 is MNHEY and CDR2 is SVGAGI. CDR3 residues: CASSGSRVVNTIYF. The CDR3 coding sequence is TGTGCCAGCAGCGGTAGCAGGGTGGTAAACACCATATATTTT.

The J gene is TRBJ2-3, the V gene TRBV6-2 or TRBV6-3, with TRBD1 matching 9 bases. The CDR3 totals 18 residues. J gave up 3 bases and V 0 bases, and 10 bases lay outside the gene matches. Germline loops: CDR1 MNHEY, CDR2 SVGEGT. This chain's CDR3 is CASSYSRDRGIGTDTQYF. The CDR3 coding sequence is TGTGCCAGCAGTTACTCGAGAGACAGGGGGATTGGAACAGATACGCAGTATTTT.

The chain has TRBV7-3 and TRBJ2-2, with TRBD2 matching over 8 bases. V lost 0 bases, J lost 1 base, and 1 base stayed unmatched. There are 16 residues in the CDR3. Germline V lookup: CDR1 SGHTA, CDR2 FQGTGA. The CDR3 DNA reads TGTGCCAGCAGCTTAACCGGGACTAGGAACACCGGGGAGCTGTTTTTT. Encoded protein: CASSLTGTRNTGELFF.

Note on this clone: The junction departs from germline at one end; a sequencing error may be responsible. Other DNA variants within this sample encode the same CDR3. This sequence joins TRBV10-1 and TRBJ2-5; 12 nucleotides match TRBD2. The CDR3 is 15 residues long. Per germline, CDR1 WNHNN and CDR2 SYGVQD (reference sequence). CDR3 DNA sequence: TGCGCCAGTAGTGCGGGACTAGCGGGCCAAGAGACCCAGTACTTC. This sequence encodes CASSAGLAGQETQYF.

V usage is TRBV6-5 and J usage is TRBJ2-4; D possibly corresponds to TRBD1 (5 bases). Germline lookup yields CDR1 MNHEY and CDR2 SVGAGI. CDR3 length equals 14 residues. Between the trimmed V and J ends, which lost 8 bases and 1 base, there was a span of 12 bases. DNA of the CDR3: TGTGCCAGCGGGGCGTCCGGGGCCAAAAACATTCAGTACTTC. Residues: CASGASGAKNIQYF.

CDR3 coding DNA: TGCAGCGTTGCGACAGCTCCGCTCACTGAAGCTTTCTTT. Amino acid sequence: CSVATAPLTEAFF. The rearrangement uses TRBV29-1 and TRBJ1-1; TRBD1 might be the D (5 bases). V shed 4 bases and J shed 4 bases, with 13 bases lying between them. The CDR3 runs 13 residues. Germline lookup yields CDR1 SQVTM and CDR2 ANQGSEA.

The chain joins TRBV4-1 to TRBJ1-6, with 9 bases identical to TRBD1. The germline gives CDR1 MGHRA, CDR2 YSYEKL. The CDR3 has 18 residues. Unmatched junction bases numbered 9, after V lost 3 bases and J lost 3 bases. The CDR3 nucleotides read TGCGCCAGCAGCCAGCGGACAGGGGTTGCCAACTATAATTCACCCCTCCACTTT. This sequence encodes CASSQRTGVANYNSPLHF.

V is TRBV7-2 and J is TRBJ2-1; D is unclear. Germline V lookup: CDR1 SGHTA, CDR2 FQGNSA. V was shortened by 0 bases and J by 7 bases, with 7 bases between the two germline ends. CDR3 size: 13 residues. The CDR3 DNA reads TGTGCCAGCAGCTTAGCACCTAGGAATGAGCAGTTCTTC. Protein product: CASSLAPRNEQFF.

This chain joins TRBV6-5 and TRBJ1-3; D perhaps matches TRBD1 (5 bases). The CDR3 runs 16 residues. Trimming removed 4 bases from V and 0 bases from J, with 13 bases in between. CDR1 is MNHEY, CDR2 SVGAGI, per germline. CDR3 bases: TGTGCCAGCAGTTTGGACACCGGGCTCTCTGGAAACACCATATATTTT. Translated: CASSLDTGLSGNTIYF.

In this sample, this clone turned up a few times. The chain uses TRBV10-3 and TRBJ1-3; D ambiguous. V was trimmed by 0 bases and J by 4 bases, leaving 7 bases between them. Germline V gene lookup returns CDR1 ENHRY and CDR2 SYGVKD. CDR3 length equals 14 residues. The CDR3 sequence is CAISESLQGNTIYF. Here the CDR3 DNA reads TGTGCCATCAGTGAGTCGCTCCAGGGAAACACCATATATTTT.

In regard to this clone: Other DNA sequences of this sample code for an identical CDR3. This chain uses TRBV18 with TRBJ1-5; 10 bases agree with TRBD1. The trim removed 3 bases at V and 7 bases at J, leaving 3 bases unmatched. Germline CDR1 reads KGHSH; CDR2 reads LQKENI. The CDR3 runs 14 residues. The CDR3 sequence is CASSPGTGDQPQHF. DNA of the CDR3: TGTGCCAGCTCACCTGGGACAGGGGACCAGCCCCAGCATTTT.

This chain's CDR3 is CASSRVGQTGSGNTIYF. The CDR3 DNA sequence: TGTGCCAGCAGCCGCGTGGGACAGACCGGCTCTGGAAACACCATATATTTT. This rearrangement joins TRBV3-1 (or the pseudogene TRBV3-2) to TRBJ1-3; 7 positions agree with TRBD1. V dropped 4 bases and J dropped 0; count of bases not matched to a gene: 9. CDR3 size: 17 residues. In germline, CDR1 is LGHDT, CDR2 YNNKEL (reference sequence).

In DNA, the CDR3 is TGCGCCAGCAGCTTGGCAGGGGGAAATATGCTTAGCTCCTACGAGCAGTACTTC. Protein product: CASSLAGGNMLSSYEQYF. The chain couples TRBV5-1 to TRBJ2-7, with 7 bases matching TRBD1. The CDR3 has 18 amino acids. Unmatched junction bases numbered 12, after V lost 0 bases and J lost 0 bases. CDR1 is SGHRS, CDR2 YFSETQ, per germline.

The rearrangement links TRBV28 to TRBJ1-2; tentatively, D is TRBD1 (6 bases). Trimming left V 6 bases short and J 4 bases short, with 18 bases between. This CDR3 comprises 15 residues. Germline V gene sequence: CDR1 MDHEN, CDR2 SYDVKM. The CDR3 sequence: CASSRAGGGRYGYTF. CDR3 bases: TGTGCCAGCAGCCGCGCGGGTGGGGGCCGCTATGGCTACACCTTC.

V gene TRBV7-8 combines with J gene TRBJ2-1, with 9 bases fitting TRBD2. J lost 7 bases, V lost 3 bases, and 7 bases had no gene match. Germline V gives CDR1 SGHVS, CDR2 FQNEAQ. The CDR3 extends over 15 amino acids. CDR3 bases: TGTGCCAGCAGCTTTCTGCGGGGGGGAGGAAATGAGCAGTTCTTC. Its translation is CASSFLRGGGNEQFF.

The chain joins TRBV7-2 to TRBJ2-7; 9 positions agree with TRBD1. This CDR3 is 15 amino acids long. Germline assignment: CDR1 SGHTA and CDR2 FQGNSA. The ends lost 1 base at V and 2 bases at J; junction bases unmatched: 3. This CDR3 is CASSLEDRGTYEQYF. CDR3 bases: TGTGCCAGCAGCTTAGAGGACAGGGGTACCTACGAGCAGTACTTC.

The V and J genes are TRBV5-1 and TRBJ2-3, with 11 nucleotides matching TRBD2. Germline CDR1 and CDR2: SGHRS and YFSETQ. V shed 1 base and J 2 bases; nucleotides not matched to a gene: 6. CDR3 length equals 17 residues. Here the CDR3 DNA reads TGCGCCAGCAGCTTGAGGACTAGCGGGCGCACCACAGATACGCAGTATTTT. It is translated as CASSLRTSGRTTDTQYF.

The rearrangement joins TRBV7-2 to TRBJ2-7; the match to TRBD2 covers 10 bases. Germline V gene sequence: CDR1 SGHTA, CDR2 FQGNSA. The CDR3 is 18 amino acids. The junction had 9 bases not matched to a gene; V was cut back by 1 base and J by 0 bases. The CDR3 loop reads CASSLGGTSDLLSYEQYF. The CDR3 DNA reads TGTGCCAGCAGCTTAGGTGGGACTAGCGACCTCCTCTCCTACGAGCAGTACTTC.

V and J are TRBV4-2 and TRBJ2-7; 8 nucleotides agree with TRBD1. The junction had 8 bases not matched to a gene; V was cut back by 1 base and J by 6 bases. The CDR3 sequence is 15 residues long. Germline V lookup: CDR1 LGHNA, CDR2 YNFKEQ. The CDR3 bases are TGTGCCAGCAGCCAAGTCACAGGGGGAGCGGGCGAGCAGTACTTC. Amino acids: CASSQVTGGAGEQYF.

This rearrangement joins TRBV7-3 to TRBJ2-1, with D unresolved. The CDR3 length is 13 residues. Germline assignment: CDR1 SGHTA and CDR2 FQGTGA. V was trimmed by 3 bases and J by 10 bases, leaving 13 bases between them. The CDR3 region is CASSFGVRSEQFF. Here the CDR3 DNA reads TGTGCCAGCAGCTTCGGTGTCCGGTCGGAGCAGTTCTTC.

V usage is TRBV3-1 (or the pseudogene TRBV3-2) and J usage is TRBJ1-2; TRBD1 aligns across 9 bases. This CDR3 contains 16 residues. CDR1 and CDR2 from the germline V gene are LGHDT and YNNKEL (reference sequence). V shed 0 bases and J 8 bases; nucleotides not matched to a gene: 10. CDR3 DNA sequence: TGTGCCAGCAGCCAAGATCTCGCGACAGGGGGTCGCGGCTACACCTTC. Translating gives CASSQDLATGGRGYTF.